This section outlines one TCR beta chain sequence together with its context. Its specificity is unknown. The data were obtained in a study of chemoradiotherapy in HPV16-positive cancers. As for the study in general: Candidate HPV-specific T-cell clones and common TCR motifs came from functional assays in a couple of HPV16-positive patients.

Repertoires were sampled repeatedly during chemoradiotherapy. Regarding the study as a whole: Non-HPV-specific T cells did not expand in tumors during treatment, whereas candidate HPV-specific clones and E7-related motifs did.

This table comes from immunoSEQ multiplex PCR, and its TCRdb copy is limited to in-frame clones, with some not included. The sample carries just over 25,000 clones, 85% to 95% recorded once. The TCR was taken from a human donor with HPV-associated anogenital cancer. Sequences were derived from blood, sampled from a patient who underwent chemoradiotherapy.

The chain's CDR3 is CASSYSGRPGEQYF. The DNA of the CDR3 is TGTGCCAGCAGTTACTCTGGGCGCCCCGGCGAGCAGTACTTC. The V gene is TRBV6-6, the J gene TRBJ2-7; D gene unclear. V gave up 0 bases and J gave up 6 bases, with 12 bases separating them. The CDR3 consists of 14 residues. Germline V gene sequence: CDR1 MNHNY, CDR2 SVGAGI (reference sequence).